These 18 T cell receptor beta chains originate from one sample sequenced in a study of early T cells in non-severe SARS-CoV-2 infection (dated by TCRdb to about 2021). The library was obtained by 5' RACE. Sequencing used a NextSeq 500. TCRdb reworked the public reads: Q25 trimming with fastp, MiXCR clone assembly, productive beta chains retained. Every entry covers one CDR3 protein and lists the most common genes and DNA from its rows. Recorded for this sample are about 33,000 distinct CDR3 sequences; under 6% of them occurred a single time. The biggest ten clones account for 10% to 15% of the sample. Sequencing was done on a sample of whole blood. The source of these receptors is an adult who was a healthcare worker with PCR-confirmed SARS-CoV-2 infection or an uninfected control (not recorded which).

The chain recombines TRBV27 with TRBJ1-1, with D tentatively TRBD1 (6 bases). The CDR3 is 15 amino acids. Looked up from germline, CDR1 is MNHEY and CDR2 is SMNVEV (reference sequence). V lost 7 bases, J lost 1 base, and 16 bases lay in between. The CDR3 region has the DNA TGTGCCAGCAATAAGGGGGTCCCGTCGAACACTGAAGCTTTCTTT. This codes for CASNKGVPSNTEAFF.

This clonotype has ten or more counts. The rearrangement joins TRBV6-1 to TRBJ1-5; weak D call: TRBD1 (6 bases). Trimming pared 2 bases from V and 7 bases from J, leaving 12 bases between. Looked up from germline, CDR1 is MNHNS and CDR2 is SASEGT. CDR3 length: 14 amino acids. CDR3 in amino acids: CASSETDGGQPQHF. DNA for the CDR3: TGTGCCAGCAGTGAAACAGACGGGGGCCAGCCCCAGCATTTT.

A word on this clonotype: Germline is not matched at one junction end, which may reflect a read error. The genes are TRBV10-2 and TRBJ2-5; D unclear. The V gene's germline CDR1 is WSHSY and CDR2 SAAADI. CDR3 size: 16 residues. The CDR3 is CTSSDSLSQPPQTQYF. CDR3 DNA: TGCACCAGCAGTGACTCACTTAGCCAACCTCCGCAGACCCAGTACTTC.

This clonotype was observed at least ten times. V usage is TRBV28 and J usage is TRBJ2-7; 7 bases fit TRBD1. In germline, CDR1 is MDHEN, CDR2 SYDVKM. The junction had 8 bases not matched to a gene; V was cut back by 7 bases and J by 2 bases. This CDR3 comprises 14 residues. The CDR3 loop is CASTQVGTAYEQYF. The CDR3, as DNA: TGTGCCAGCACCCAGGTTGGGACAGCCTACGAGCAGTACTTC.

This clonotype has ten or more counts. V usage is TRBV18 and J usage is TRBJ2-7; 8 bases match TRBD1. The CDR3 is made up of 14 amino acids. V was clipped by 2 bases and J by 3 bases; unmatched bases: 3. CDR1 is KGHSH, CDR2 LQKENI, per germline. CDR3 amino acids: CASSPRTGIYEQYF. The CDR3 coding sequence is TGTGCCAGCTCACCAAGGACAGGGATCTACGAGCAGTACTTC.

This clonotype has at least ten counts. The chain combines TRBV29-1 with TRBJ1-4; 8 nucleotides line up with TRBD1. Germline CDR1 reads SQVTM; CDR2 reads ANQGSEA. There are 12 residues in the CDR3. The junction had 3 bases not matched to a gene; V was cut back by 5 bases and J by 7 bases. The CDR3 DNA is TGCAGCGTTCGGGACAGGAGTGAAAAACTGTTTTTT. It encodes CSVRDRSEKLFF.

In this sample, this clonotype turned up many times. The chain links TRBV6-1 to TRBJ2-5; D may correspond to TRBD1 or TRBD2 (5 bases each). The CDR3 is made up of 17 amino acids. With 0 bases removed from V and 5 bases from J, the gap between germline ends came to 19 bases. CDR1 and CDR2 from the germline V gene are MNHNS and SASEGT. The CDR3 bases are TGTGCCAGCAGTGAAGCTGGCAGGGAGCTTCGTAGGGAGACCCAGTACTTC. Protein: CASSEAGRELRRETQYF.

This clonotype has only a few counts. Here the CDR3 reads CASRTGTGSGELFF. The CDR3 nucleotides are TGTGCCAGCAGGACCGGGACAGGGTCCGGGGAGCTGTTTTTT. The chain combines TRBV6-4 with TRBJ2-2; 9 positions agree with TRBD1. The CDR3 extends over 14 amino acids. Germline CDR1 reads MRHNA; CDR2 reads SNTAGT. V lost 6 bases to trimming and J lost 6 bases; unmatched junction nucleotides: 5.

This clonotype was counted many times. CDR3 in DNA: TGTGCCAGCAGCCTCACCGGGGGAAGGATGCCCTACGAGCAGTACTTC. Amino acid sequence: CASSLTGGRMPYEQYF. The chain recombines TRBV7-2 with TRBJ2-7; tentatively, D is TRBD2 (6 bases). The CDR3 spans 16 residues. V was trimmed by 5 bases and J by 2 bases, leaving 19 bases between them. Germline CDR1 and CDR2: SGHTA and FQGNSA.

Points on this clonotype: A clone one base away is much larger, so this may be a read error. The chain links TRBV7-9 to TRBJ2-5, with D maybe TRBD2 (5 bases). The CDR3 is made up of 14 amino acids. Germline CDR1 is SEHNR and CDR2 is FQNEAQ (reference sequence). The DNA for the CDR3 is TGTGTCAGCAGCCCATTATCCGGCGGGGAGACCCAGTACTTC. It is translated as CVSSPLSGGETQYF.

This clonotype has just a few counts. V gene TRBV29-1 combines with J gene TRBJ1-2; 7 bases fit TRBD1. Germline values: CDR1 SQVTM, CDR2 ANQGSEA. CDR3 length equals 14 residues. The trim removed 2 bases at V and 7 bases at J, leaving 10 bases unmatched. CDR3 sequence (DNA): TGCAGCGTTGAAAAGGCGAGGGGGCTTGGTGGCTACACCTTC. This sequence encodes CSVEKARGLGGYTF. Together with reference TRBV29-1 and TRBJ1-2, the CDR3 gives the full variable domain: SAVISQKPSRDICQRGTSLTIQCQVDSQVTMMFWYRQQPGQSLTLIATANQGSEATYESGFVIDKFPISRPNLTFSTLTVSNMSPEDSSIYLCSVEKARGLGGYTFGSGTRLTVV.

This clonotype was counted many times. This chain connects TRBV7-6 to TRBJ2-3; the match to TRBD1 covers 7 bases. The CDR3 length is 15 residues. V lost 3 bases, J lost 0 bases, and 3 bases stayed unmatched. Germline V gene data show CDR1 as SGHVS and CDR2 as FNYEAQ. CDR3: CASSLPGQSTDTQYF. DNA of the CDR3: TGTGCCAGCAGCTTGCCGGGACAGAGCACAGATACGCAGTATTTT. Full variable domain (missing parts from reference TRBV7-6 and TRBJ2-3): GAGVSQSPRYKVTKRGQDVALRCDPISGHVSLYWYRQALGQGPEFLTYFNYEAQQDKSGLPNDRFSAERPEGSISTLTIQRTEQRDSAMYRCASSLPGQSTDTQYFGPGTRLTVL.

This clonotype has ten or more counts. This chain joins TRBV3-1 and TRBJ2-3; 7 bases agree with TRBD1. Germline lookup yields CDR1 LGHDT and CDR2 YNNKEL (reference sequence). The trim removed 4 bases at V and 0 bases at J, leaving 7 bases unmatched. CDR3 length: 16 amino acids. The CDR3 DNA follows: TGTGCCAGCAGCCCTCGACAGGGACAAAGCACAGATACGCAGTATTTT. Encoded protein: CASSPRQGQSTDTQYF.

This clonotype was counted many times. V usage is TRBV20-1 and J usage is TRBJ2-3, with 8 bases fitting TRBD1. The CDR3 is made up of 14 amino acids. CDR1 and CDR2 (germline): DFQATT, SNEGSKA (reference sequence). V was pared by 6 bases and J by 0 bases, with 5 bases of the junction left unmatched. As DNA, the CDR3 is TGCAGTGCCCGGACAGGGTTTAGCACAGATACGCAGTATTTT. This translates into CSARTGFSTDTQYF.

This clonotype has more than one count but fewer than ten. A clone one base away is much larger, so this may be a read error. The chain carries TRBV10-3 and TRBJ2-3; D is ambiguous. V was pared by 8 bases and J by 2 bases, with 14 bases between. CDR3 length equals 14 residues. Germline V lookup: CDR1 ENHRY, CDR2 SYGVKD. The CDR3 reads CAIGRAANTDTQYF. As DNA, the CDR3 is TGTGCCATCGGCCGGGCGGCCAACACAGATACGCAGTATTTT.

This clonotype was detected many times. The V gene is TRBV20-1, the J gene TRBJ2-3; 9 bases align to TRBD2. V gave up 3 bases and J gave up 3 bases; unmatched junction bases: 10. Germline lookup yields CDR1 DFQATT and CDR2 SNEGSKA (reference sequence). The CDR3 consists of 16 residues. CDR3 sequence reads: CSARGSGGRGTDTQYF. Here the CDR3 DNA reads TGCAGTGCTAGGGGTAGCGGGGGCCGGGGGACAGATACGCAGTATTTT.

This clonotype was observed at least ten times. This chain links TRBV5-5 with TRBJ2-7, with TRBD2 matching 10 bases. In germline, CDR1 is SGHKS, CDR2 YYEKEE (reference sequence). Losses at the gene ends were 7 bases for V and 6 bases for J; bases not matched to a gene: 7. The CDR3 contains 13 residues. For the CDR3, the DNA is TGTGCCAGCCAACCCCTAGCGGGGGCCGAGCAGTACTTC. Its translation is CASQPLAGAEQYF.

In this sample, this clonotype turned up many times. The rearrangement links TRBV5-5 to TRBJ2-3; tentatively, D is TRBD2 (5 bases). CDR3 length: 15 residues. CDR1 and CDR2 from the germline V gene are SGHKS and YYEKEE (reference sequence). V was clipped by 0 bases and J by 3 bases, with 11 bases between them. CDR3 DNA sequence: TGTGCCAGCAGCTTGGACAGTAGGAGGACAGATACGCAGTATTTT. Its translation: CASSLDSRRTDTQYF.